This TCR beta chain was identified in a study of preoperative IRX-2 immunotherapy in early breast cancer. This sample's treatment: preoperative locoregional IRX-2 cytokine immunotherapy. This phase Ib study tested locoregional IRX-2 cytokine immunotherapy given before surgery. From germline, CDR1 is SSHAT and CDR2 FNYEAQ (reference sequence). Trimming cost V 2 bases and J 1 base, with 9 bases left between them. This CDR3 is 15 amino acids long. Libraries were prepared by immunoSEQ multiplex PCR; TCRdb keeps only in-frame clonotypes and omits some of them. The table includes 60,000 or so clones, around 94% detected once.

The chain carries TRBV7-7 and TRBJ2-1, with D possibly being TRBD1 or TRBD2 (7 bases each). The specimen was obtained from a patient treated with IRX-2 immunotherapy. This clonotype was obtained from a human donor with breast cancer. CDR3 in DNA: TGTGCCAGCAGCTTACAGGGGGGGTCCTACAATGAGCAGTTCTTC. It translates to CASSLQGGSYNEQFF. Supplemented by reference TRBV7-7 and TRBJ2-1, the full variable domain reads GAGVSQSPRYKVTKRGQDVTLRCDPISSHATLYWYQQALGQGPEFLTYFNYEAQPDKSGLPSDRFSAERPEGSISTLTIQRTEQRDSAMYRCASSLQGGSYNEQFFGPGTRLTVL.